A single sample gave rise to the 6 T cell receptor beta chains below, sequenced in a study of cytomegalovirus exposure and HLA in healthy donors. It was with 60 Vbeta and 13 Jbeta primers that the PCR ran. TCRdb's copy holds only in-frame clones and misses some; the assay was immunoSEQ multiplex PCR. The sample consists of some 95,000 clones, about 67% of them appearing once. Sequenced input: PBMCs. The source of these receptors is a man aged 25-45 years in good health and CMV-seronegative.

J is TRBJ1-5 and V is TRBV2, with D possibly matching TRBD1 (5 bases). V lost 7 bases and J lost 10, with 20 bases in between. Germline CDR1 and CDR2: SNHLY and FYNNEI. The CDR3 totals 14 residues. CDR3 protein: CASNGGAQVGPQHF. The CDR3 coding sequence is TGTGCCAGCAATGGCGGGGCCCAGGTGGGACCCCAGCATTTT.

This clone was recorded once. The chain is built from TRBV15 and TRBJ2-3, with D possibly matching TRBD1 (5 bases). CDR3 size: 15 residues. Germline V gives CDR1 LNHNV, CDR2 YYDKDF (reference sequence). The V end lost 1 base, the J end lost 0 bases, and 8 bases lay between the germline ends. The CDR3 nucleotides read TGTGCCACCAGCAGAGTGCGACAGAGCACAGATACGCAGTATTTT. As protein: CATSRVRQSTDTQYF.

This clone was counted only a few times. This chain connects TRBV6-8 to TRBJ2-7; 9 bases fit TRBD2. Germline V lookup: CDR1 MNHGY, CDR2 SAAAGT. The CDR3 extends over 15 amino acids. CDR3 bases: TGTAACCCCCTCTCCGGGACTAGCAGAAACTACGAGCAGTACTTC. Encoded protein: CNPLSGTSRNYEQYF.

V usage is TRBV5-1 and J usage is TRBJ1-1; D may be TRBD1 (5 bases). This CDR3 contains 16 residues. V was cut by 0 bases and J by 0 bases, with 12 bases left in between. The germline CDR1 and CDR2 sequences are SGHRS and YFSETQ. In DNA, the CDR3 is TGCGCCAGCAGCTTGGCTGCCGGGACTATGAACACTGAAGCTTTCTTT. It translates to CASSLAAGTMNTEAFF.

In regard to this clone: At one boundary the junction diverges from the germline segment, which might be a read error. The chain recombines TRBV30 with TRBJ1-2; D is perhaps TRBD1 (5 bases). The CDR3 is 16 amino acids. The germline V gene encodes CDR1 GTSNPN and CDR2 SVGIG (reference sequence). The CDR3 region is CARSGVARVAGYGYTF. In DNA form, the CDR3 reads TGTGCCCGGAGTGGAGTGGCCAGGGTTGCCGGCTATGGCTACACCTTC.

With respect to this clone: Since no conserved phenylalanine or tryptophan closes the CDR3, a read error is the likely cause. The DNA is omitted, as the CDR3 cannot be located on it reliably, and the CDR3 follows TCRdb's listing. J is TRBJ1-2 and V is TRBV5-7; whether TRBD1, the table's D call, matches the DNA was not checked. TRBV5-7 is an ORF, with its function uncertain. Including both end residues, the CDR3 is 10 amino acids long. CDR3 region: CASSLLQGES.